Sequencing of this T cell receptor (beta chain) was carried out in a study of early T cells in non-severe SARS-CoV-2 infection (dated by TCRdb to about 2021). The study in broad terms: Because TCR sequencing was done on bulk RNA from unsorted whole blood, the alpha and beta chains could not be paired. What the research found in general, with its limitations: Matching against VDJdb was skewed toward anti-spike CD8 responses, likely underestimated virus-specific expansions, and missed private and CD4 specificities.

V is clipped by 4 bases and J by 0 bases, and the sequence between their germline boundaries is 9 bases long. Taken from cysteine to phenylalanine, the CDR3 has 14 residues. Solely the CDR3 DNA is kept, with 42 bases framed from the first base. CDR1 and CDR2 are read off the germline V gene as SGHRS and YFSETQ. This clonotype was counted many times. No antigen is known for it. No much larger clone is present one base from it, and per-base qualities are unavailable. A case-control design nested within a healthcare worker cohort in London, UK, was used, with weekly nasopharyngeal swab PCR tests and blood sampling performed. Between 23 and 31 March 2020, the week of the UK lockdown, healthcare workers were enrolled and then followed up weekly for as long as 16 weeks. The library was generated by 5' RACE. Sequenced on a NextSeq 500. To correct for sequencing error and PCR bias, the TCR library protocol tagged individual cDNA molecules with unique molecular identifiers. Both TCR alpha and beta chains were sequenced, and tight co-correlation was observed between alpha and beta sequence abundances in each sample. In the original analysis: Decombinator V4 was used to annotate TCR sequences for V gene, J gene and CDR3. Expanded TCRs were defined as changing significantly between any two time points under a Poisson model with p below 0.0001. TCR abundances were normalised to the total number of TCRs sequenced per sample and expressed as counts per million. MAIT TCRs were defined by TRAV1-2 paired with TRAJ12, TRAJ20 or TRAJ33, and iNKT TCRs by TRAV10 paired with TRAJ18. VDJdb, accessed 1 November 2021, was searched for CMV, EBV and SARS-CoV-2 annotated TCRs, excluding TCRs annotated for multiple antigens. Clones were called with MiXCR by TCRdb after fastp trimmed the public reads at Q25, and only in-frame beta chains were retained. When rows share a CDR3 protein, they turn into one entry using the most common DNA and genes. In this record, the V and J calls reflect TCRdb's handling and not the investigators' own analysis. The sample yields 55,000 to 70,000 distinct CDR3 sequences; roughly 5.9% were counted once. The ten largest clonotypes hold roughly 7% of the sample.

The sequence was obtained from an adult who was a healthcare worker with PCR-confirmed SARS-CoV-2 infection or an uninfected control (not recorded which). The chain uses TRBV5-1 and TRBJ2-3, with the D gene possibly TRBD1 or TRBD2, each one fitting 5 bases. Material for sequencing was whole blood. The bases read TGCGCCAGCAGCAATGGGGGAAGCACAGATACGCAGTATTTT. Its protein reads: CASSNGGSTDTQYF. With all but the CDR3 taken from the reference TRBV5-1 and TRBJ2-3 genes, the full variable domain is: KAGVTQTPRYLIKTRGQQVTLSCSPISGHRSVSWYQQTPGQGLQFLFEYFSETQRNKGNFPGRFSGRQFSNSRSEMNVSTLELGDSALYLCASSNGGSTDTQYFGPGTRLTVL.